This TCR beta chain derives from a study of CD8+ T cells in alopecia areata (dated by TCRdb to the late 2010s). At the level of the whole study: To study T cell clonal expansion in alopecia areata, the researchers applied high-throughput TCRbeta sequencing to both the C3H/HeJ mouse model and human patients. Human TCRbeta sequencing covered scalp tissue and sorted CD4+ and CD8+ peripheral blood T cells from patchy and totalis/universalis alopecia areata patients and healthy controls. Clonality in the scalp was compared among normal scalp (n=4), patchy alopecia areata scalp (n=8), and alopecia totalis/universalis scalp (n=8). RNA was extracted with the PAXgene miRNA kit for fixed scalp, the miRNeasy kit for PBMCs, and the RNeasy kit for mouse skin. TCRbeta CDR3 regions were amplified by immunoSEQ multiplex PCR using 35 Vbeta forward and 13 Jbeta reverse primers.

From the germline V gene, CDR1 is SGDLS and CDR2 is YYNGEE. V is reduced by 0 bases and J by 4 bases, leaving a spacing of 3 bases between them. Counted from cysteine to phenylalanine, this CDR3 has 12 amino acids. This entry keeps only the CDR3 DNA: 36 bases, framed from base 1. As regards this clone: There is no known antigen for this receptor. Base qualities are missing; no much larger clone stands one base away.

After PBMCs were isolated by density centrifugation and stained for CD3, CD4 and CD8, a FACSAria was used to sort CD4+ and CD8+ T cells. Unaffected controls provided scalp biopsies and blood samples. The protocol used for the library was the immunoSEQ multiplex PCR assay. To provide template for TCR sequencing, every sample had RNA extracted and reverse transcribed into cDNA. SuperScript III was used for first-strand cDNA synthesis, primed with a 2:1 mix of oligo-dT and random hexamers. Amplification bias was assessed with a synthetic immune receptor repertoire, and residual bias was removed computationally. As for the original processing: After raw reads were preprocessed to remove errors, the CDR3 was defined following IMGT conventions as running from the conserved cysteine to phenylalanine. Clonality was computed by normalizing Shannon entropy by log2 of the number of productive unique TCRs and subtracting the result from 1. CD4 or CD8 identity of scalp clones was inferred by cross-referencing scalp TCRbeta sequences with sorted blood CD4 and CD8 repertoires. Drawn from immuneACCESS, this table holds only the in-frame rearrangements with V and J called that TCRdb kept. Clones are partly lost; checked studies trace under half to an unresolved V gene and leave the rest unexplained. That table furnishes V, J and clone size, whereas the DNA furnished D and trimming. This sample gives some 160,000 clones in total; approximately 60% of them show up just once. The top ten constitute 36% of the sample.

Results the study describes overall, beyond this receptor: Unlike mouse skin, which is dominated by gammadelta T cells, normal human skin has resident alphabeta T cells that are also sequenced, and this complicates analysis of the scalp TCR repertoire. Shared TCR sequences between patients were less evident than in mice, which may be partly attributable to HLA diversity in the patient population. Higher clonality and more expanded CD8+ clones were observed in lesional scalp than in normal scalp, particularly in alopecia totalis/universalis, a finding suggestive of antigenic drive.

The sequence is built from TRBV9 and TRBJ2-3; no D gene call is confident. The sequenced sample consisted of CD8+ T cells sorted from blood. This receptor was identified in a human donor in good health. The CDR3 protein sequence reads: CASSVAADTQYF. Here is the DNA: TGTGCCAGCAGCGTAGCGGCAGATACGCAGTATTTT.